The clone carrying this T cell receptor beta chain has only one observation. The germline V gene has CDR1 SGHDT and CDR2 YYEEEE. V gave up 0 bases and J gave up 5 bases, with 7 bases separating them. CDR3 size: 13 residues. These data belong to a study of blood T cell repertoires in COVID-19. Looking at the study overall: There were acute and convalescent COVID-19 samples, and they came from the United States, Italy and Spain. PBMCs, B-cell-depleted T cells, or T cells were the source of the cDNA or gDNA that made up the material.

Source study methods: Amplification of reference gene primers provided the estimated nucleated cell counts. Some clones are missing from TCRdb's copy, which holds only in-frame ones; the method was immunoSEQ multiplex PCR. The DNA gave D and trimming, while V, J and clone size come from that table. The repertoire has roughly 150,000 clones, around 83% of them found once; the top ten carry roughly 19%. The sequencing input was peripheral blood. The TCR originated in a woman in her 70s who had recovered from COVID-19. The J gene is TRBJ2-3, the V gene TRBV5-6; a possible D gene is TRBD2 (6 bases). The DNA for the CDR3 is TGTGCCAGCAGCTTGGTGGGGGGAGATACGCAGTATTTT. Its protein product is CASSLVGGDTQYF.